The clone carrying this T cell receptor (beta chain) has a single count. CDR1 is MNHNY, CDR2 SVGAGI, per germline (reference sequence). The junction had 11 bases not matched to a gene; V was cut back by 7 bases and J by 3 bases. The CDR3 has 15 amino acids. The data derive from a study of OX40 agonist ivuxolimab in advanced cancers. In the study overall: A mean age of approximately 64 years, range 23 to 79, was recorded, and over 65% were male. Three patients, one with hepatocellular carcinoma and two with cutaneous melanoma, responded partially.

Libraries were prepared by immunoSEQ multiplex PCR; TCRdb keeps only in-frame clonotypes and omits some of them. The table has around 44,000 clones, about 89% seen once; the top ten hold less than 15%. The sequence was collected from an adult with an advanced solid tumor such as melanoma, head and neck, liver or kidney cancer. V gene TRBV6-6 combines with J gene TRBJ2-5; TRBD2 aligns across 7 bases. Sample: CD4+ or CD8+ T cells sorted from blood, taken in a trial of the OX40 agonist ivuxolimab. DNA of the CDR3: TGTGCCAGCAAATTGGAGGGCGGGGGTGAAGAGACCCAGTACTTC. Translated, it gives CASKLEGGGEETQYF.